This TCR beta chain was identified during a study of blood T cell repertoires in COVID-19. Study information: Samples representing acute and convalescent COVID-19 were sourced from the United States, Italy and Spain. PBMCs, B-cell-depleted T cells, or T cells were the source of the cDNA or gDNA that made up the material.

Trimming stripped 2 bases from V and 1 base from J, with 8 bases between. The CDR3 extends over 14 amino acids. Germline loops: CDR1 MNHEY, CDR2 SVGAGI. The authors' processing: Estimated nucleated cell counts came from reference gene primer amplification. The assay was immunoSEQ multiplex PCR, and TCRdb's table has in-frame clones only and misses some. Clone size and V and J calls were adopted from that table, with D and trimming inferred from the DNA. Among some 54,000 clones listed, about 91% were seen once. This chain joins TRBV6-5 and TRBJ1-1, with D uncertain. The TCR was taken from a man in his fifties or sixties with acute or convalescent COVID-19. Sequences were obtained from peripheral blood. The CDR3 sequence is CASSYVQRNTEAFF. The CDR3 nucleotides are TGTGCCAGCAGTTACGTACAGAGGAACACTGAAGCTTTCTTT.